The 9 T cell receptor beta chains in this list originate from one sample, sequenced in a study of shared clonotypes between healthy human individuals. Only in-frame clones appear in the TCRdb table, and some are missing; sequencing was by immunoSEQ multiplex PCR. The data show approximately 2.5 million clones, with approximately 92% seen just once and around 0.14% held by the top ten. Sequenced input: naive CD4+ T cells sorted from blood. Noted subset: CD45RA+ positively selected. Receptors originate from a man between 18 and 29 years old in good health.

This clone was detected only once. The chain couples TRBV19 to TRBJ2-2, with a possible D match to TRBD2 (7 bases). Trimming shortened V by 8 bases and J by 6 bases, and 16 bases separated the two germline ends. This CDR3 has 14 residues. In germline, CDR1 is LNHDA, CDR2 SQIVND (reference sequence). CDR3 sequence (DNA): TGTGCCAGTCGGGTGGGCGGGGGCGCCGGGGAGCTGTTTTTT. Its translation is CASRVGGGAGELFF.

This clone is a singleton in its sample. The chain couples TRBV21-1 to TRBJ2-7; TRBD2 was called by the table and not checked on the DNA. TRBV21-1 is termed a pseudogene. The CDR3 covers 12 residues. This CDR3 reads CNAGPRSYEQYF. The CDR3 nucleotides are TGTAACGCGGGGCCACGCTCCTACGAGCAGTACTTC.

The J gene is TRBJ2-5, the V gene TRBV5-4; D perhaps matches TRBD2 (6 bases). Germline V gene sequence: CDR1 SGHNT, CDR2 YYREEE (reference sequence). This CDR3 has 17 residues. Trimming pared 4 bases from V and 4 bases from J, leaving 23 bases between. CDR3 sequence (DNA): TGTGCCAGCAGCCCAGGGACTCCCTTAGAGGTCGGAGAGACCCAGTACTTC. Its protein product is CASSPGTPLEVGETQYF.

This chain connects TRBV19 to TRBJ2-7; D unclear. V lost 7 bases, J lost 2 bases, and 12 bases lay in between. Looked up from germline, CDR1 is LNHDA and CDR2 is SQIVND (reference sequence). This CDR3 contains 13 residues. The CDR3 DNA sequence: TGTGCCAGTAAAGCAAGCAATACCTACGAGCAGTACTTC. Residues: CASKASNTYEQYF.

The rearrangement links TRBV7-2 to TRBJ2-4; no clear D gene. The CDR3 has 14 residues. Trimming took 3 bases from V and 1 from J, leaving 7 bases between them. The germline CDR1 and CDR2 sequences are SGHTA and FQGNSA. The CDR3 is CASSFLRAKNIQYF. CDR3 in DNA: TGTGCCAGCAGCTTTCTACGCGCCAAAAACATTCAGTACTTC.

The rearrangement uses TRBV27 and TRBJ2-5; D possibly matches TRBD1 or TRBD2 (5 bases each). This CDR3 contains 15 residues. The germline CDR1 and CDR2 sequences are MNHEY and SMNVEV (reference sequence). V gave up 4 bases and J gave up 5 bases, with 17 bases separating them. The CDR3 is CASSWSTGGRETQYF. CDR3 DNA: TGTGCCAGCAGTTGGTCCACAGGAGGACGGGAGACCCAGTACTTC.

V gene TRBV10-1 combines with J gene TRBJ1-1, with D maybe TRBD1 (5 bases). The ends were cut back, 0 bases at V and 0 bases at J, with 11 bases in the middle. This CDR3 contains 16 residues. Germline V lookup: CDR1 WNHNN, CDR2 SYGVQD (reference sequence). This CDR3 is CASSESRGPMNTEAFF. CDR3 sequence (DNA): TGCGCCAGCAGTGAGTCGAGGGGTCCGATGAACACTGAAGCTTTCTTT.

The CDR3 spells CASSFRQGNQETQYF. The CDR3 DNA reads TGTGCCAGCAGTTTCAGACAGGGTAACCAAGAGACCCAGTACTTC. This chain uses TRBV5-8 with TRBJ2-5; 7 bases agree with TRBD1. Looked up from germline, CDR1 is SGHTS and CDR2 is YDEGEE. Losses at the gene ends were 5 bases for V and 0 bases for J; bases not matched to a gene: 7. The CDR3 covers 15 residues.

The rearrangement joins TRBV1 to TRBJ2-3; the table assigns TRBD1, which was not confirmed against the DNA. TRBV1 is tagged as a pseudogene. This CDR3 has 18 amino acids. The CDR3 region is CTSSQTPTTGSSTDTQYF. In DNA, the CDR3 is TGCACCAGCAGCCAGACCCCTACTACAGGATCAAGCACAGATACGCAGTATTTT.